This T cell receptor (beta chain) was identified in a study of CD8+ T cells in alopecia areata. Study background: Tofacitinib administration to treated patients was oral, at 5 to 10 mg twice daily. Tofacitinib dosing lasted 6 to 18 months, which was then followed by 6 months off drug. The study's findings and limits: Tissue-resident alphabeta T cells belonging to normal skin likewise get sequenced within scalp specimens.

With respect to this clone: What it recognizes is unknown.

Trimming shortened V by 4 bases and J by 4 bases, and 8 bases separated the two germline ends. The CDR3 sequence is 13 residues long. Looked up from germline, CDR1 is MNHNY and CDR2 is SVGAGI (reference sequence). TCR sequencing used cDNA made by reverse transcription of extracted RNA. The protocol was immunoSEQ multiplex PCR, while the TCRdb copy is restricted to in-frame clones and leaves out a portion. Counted here are 75,000 to 100,000 clones, more than 35% occurring once; the ten biggest clones make up around 1.5%. The sample was CD4+ T cells sorted from blood. This receptor was obtained from a human donor with alopecia areata. This chain joins TRBV6-6 and TRBJ2-1; D gene ambiguous. The CDR3 spells CASSFDRYNEQFF. The CDR3 DNA reads as TGTGCCAGCAGTTTCGACCGTTACAATGAGCAGTTCTTC.